Below are 32 T cell receptor beta chains sequenced from a single sample in a study of blood T cell repertoires in COVID-19. Assay: immunoSEQ multiplex PCR; the TCRdb copy retains only in-frame clones and omits some. The sample shows 300,000 to 350,000 clones, 90% of them seen only once. Input material: peripheral blood. The receptors originated from a woman aged 40-49 years with COVID-19, enrolled during active disease.

The V gene is TRBV7-2, the J gene TRBJ2-7; D might be TRBD1 (6 bases). The CDR3 totals 14 residues. The germline gives CDR1 SGHTA, CDR2 FQGNSA. Trimming removed 6 bases at V and 2 bases at J, with 14 bases between. CDR3 bases: TGTGCCAGCAGTCGCGCGCAGGGGCCCTACGAGCAGTACTTC. This gives the protein CASSRAQGPYEQYF.

As concerns this clone: Other DNA variants within this sample encode the same CDR3. This sequence joins TRBV7-2 and TRBJ2-3; no firm D call. The CDR3 has 14 amino acids. The germline V gene encodes CDR1 SGHTA and CDR2 FQGNSA. Trimming pared 5 bases from V and 1 base from J, leaving 10 bases between. CDR3 in DNA: TGTGCCAGCAGCCTCTCCCCAGGCACAGATACGCAGTATTTT. Its translation: CASSLSPGTDTQYF.

The sample holds one count of this clone. The chain is built from TRBV7-8 and TRBJ1-1, with a tentative D call TRBD1 (5 bases). The V end lost 5 bases, the J end lost 1 base, and 17 bases lay between the germline ends. The CDR3 extends over 16 amino acids. Germline loops: CDR1 SGHVS, CDR2 FQNEAQ. CDR3 protein: CASSRSLWGGNTEAFF. The DNA of the CDR3 is TGTGCCAGCAGCCGCTCGCTGTGGGGCGGGAACACTGAAGCTTTCTTT.

The V gene is TRBV9, the J gene TRBJ2-1, with TRBD1 as a possible D gene (5 bases). The CDR3 length is 15 residues. The germline V gene encodes CDR1 SGDLS and CDR2 YYNGEE. V was pared by 0 bases and J by 9 bases, with 16 bases between. This CDR3 is CASSVATETVSEQFF. The CDR3 nucleotides read TGTGCCAGCAGCGTAGCTACGGAGACAGTTAGTGAGCAGTTCTTC.

The V and J genes are TRBV29-1 and TRBJ1-1; D is perhaps TRBD1 (6 bases). This CDR3 spans 14 amino acids. Germline values: CDR1 SQVTM, CDR2 ANQGSEA. V was clipped by 7 bases and J by 1 base, with 16 bases between them. Here the CDR3 reads CSAFPGDTNTEAFF. The CDR3 DNA reads TGCAGCGCCTTTCCCGGGGACACGAACACTGAAGCTTTCTTT.

This chain connects TRBV9 to TRBJ2-7; 10 positions match TRBD1. The CDR3 consists of 15 residues. Unmatched junction bases numbered 5, after V lost 2 bases and J lost 3 bases. Germline-derived CDR1 and CDR2 are SGDLS and YYNGEE. CDR3 nucleotide sequence: TGTGCCAGCAGCGTCGAGGACAGGGGGGGCTACGAGCAGTACTTC. Protein: CASSVEDRGGYEQYF.

The table lists this clone with a count of one. The chain links TRBV30 to TRBJ1-2; unclear D gene. This CDR3 has 17 amino acids. CDR1 is GTSNPN, CDR2 SVGIG, per germline (reference sequence). Trimming shortened V by 3 bases and J by 2 bases, and 22 bases separated the two germline ends. CDR3 bases: TGTGCCTGGAGCCCAACGGGAGGGCAGGTCGCCAACTATGGCTACACCTTC. This codes for CAWSPTGGQVANYGYTF.

The chain has TRBV29-1 and TRBJ2-1; 13 bases align to TRBD2. Germline loops: CDR1 SQVTM, CDR2 ANQGSEA. There are 14 residues in the CDR3. V lost 7 bases and J lost 4; bases outside the gene matches: 4. The CDR3 nucleotides are TGCAGCGCTCAGACTAGCGGGGGGTACAATGAGCAGTTCTTC. Translated, it gives CSAQTSGGYNEQFF.

This chain uses TRBV15 with TRBJ1-5; D possibly corresponds to TRBD1 (6 bases). The CDR3 spans 15 residues. Germline V lookup: CDR1 LNHNV, CDR2 YYDKDF (reference sequence). The V and J ends lost 4 bases and 7 bases respectively, with 17 bases between them. DNA for the CDR3: TGTGCCACCAGCAAAGGGGGGGAGGAAGAGCAGCCCCAGCATTTT. The encoded protein is CATSKGGEEEQPQHF.

This chain uses TRBV6-6 with TRBJ1-2; TRBD1 agrees at 7 bases. The germline CDR1 and CDR2 sequences are MNHNY and SVGAGI (reference sequence). With V trimmed by 5 bases and J by 3 bases, 15 bases remained unmatched. This CDR3 comprises 17 residues. The CDR3 protein is CASSHEANRGPYYGYTF. The CDR3 DNA follows: TGTGCCAGCAGTCACGAAGCCAACAGGGGACCATACTATGGCTACACCTTC.

This clone was detected ten times or more. The chain is built from TRBV7-9 and TRBJ1-5; D is ambiguous. The germline CDR1 and CDR2 sequences are SEHNR and FQNEAQ (reference sequence). The CDR3 is made up of 14 amino acids. V lost 4 bases, J lost 2 bases, and 9 bases lay in between. CDR3 amino acids: CASSWEGGNQPQHF. CDR3 DNA sequence: TGTGCCAGCAGCTGGGAGGGAGGCAATCAGCCCCAGCATTTT.

A few counts support this clone. This chain uses TRBV6-7 with TRBJ2-7; possible D gene TRBD2, 5 bases. TRBV6-7 qualifies as an ORF whose function is uncertain. Trimming left V 2 bases short and J 1 base short, with 18 bases between. The CDR3 has 17 amino acids. CDR3 loop: CASSYTLEMEVSYEQYF. The CDR3 bases are TGTGCCAGCAGTTACACACTAGAAATGGAGGTTTCCTACGAGCAGTACTTC.

The J gene is TRBJ1-3, the V gene TRBV27; maybe TRBD1 (6 bases). The V gene lost 4 bases and the J gene lost 0 bases, with 7 bases spanning the gap. Germline V lookup: CDR1 MNHEY, CDR2 SMNVEV (reference sequence). The CDR3 loop spans 14 amino acids. The CDR3 sequence is CASSSRGSGNTIYF. As DNA, the CDR3 is TGTGCCAGCAGTTCCAGGGGCTCTGGAAACACCATATATTTT.

The gene calls are TRBV30 and TRBJ1-1; D is unresolved. This CDR3 has 13 amino acids. V lost 0 bases and J lost 2, with 7 bases in between. Germline V CDR1 and CDR2: GTSNPN, SVGIG (reference sequence). In DNA, the CDR3 is TGTGCCTGGAGTGTACGAGATAACACTGAAGCTTTCTTT. The encoded protein is CAWSVRDNTEAFF.

This chain uses TRBV5-4 with TRBJ2-1, with 16 bases aligning to TRBD2. This CDR3 comprises 17 residues. V shed 4 bases, J shed 4 bases, and the junction held 5 bases outside the gene matches. Germline values: CDR1 SGHNT, CDR2 YYREEE (reference sequence). The CDR3 DNA is TGTGCCAGCAGCGTGCCGGGACTAGCGGGAGGGTACAATGAGCAGTTCTTC. Translating it yields CASSVPGLAGGYNEQFF.

This rearrangement joins TRBV6-4 to TRBJ2-3; TRBD2 agrees at 8 bases. CDR1 MRHNA and CDR2 SNTAGT come from the germline V gene. Germline trimming cut 5 bases from V and 1 base from J; bases unmatched to any gene: 5. This CDR3 is 15 amino acids long. CDR3 residues: CASSPSGLGTDTQYF. In nucleotides, the CDR3 is TGTGCCAGCAGTCCTAGCGGGCTGGGCACAGATACGCAGTATTTT.

The chain has TRBV5-1 and TRBJ1-2; perhaps TRBD1 as D (5 bases). Deletions cut 5 bases from V and 5 bases from J, with 13 bases between. The length of the CDR3 is 13 residues. Germline assignment: CDR1 SGHRS and CDR2 YFSETQ. The CDR3 sequence: CASRVLDSYGYTF. The CDR3, as DNA: TGCGCCAGCAGGGTCCTTGACAGTTATGGCTACACCTTC.

The genes are TRBV19 and TRBJ2-1; TRBD2 aligns across 8 bases. V was pared by 3 bases and J by 2 bases, with 6 bases of the junction left unmatched. The germline V gene has CDR1 LNHDA and CDR2 SQIVND (reference sequence). This CDR3 has 16 residues. The CDR3 sequence: CASSIQAGVAYNEQFF. The CDR3 DNA follows: TGTGCCAGTAGTATTCAAGCGGGAGTGGCCTACAATGAGCAGTTCTTC.

DNA for the CDR3: TGTGCCAGCAGCCTACAGGGGGCATCTTACTTTTTCTCTGGAAACACCATATATTTT. It translates to CASSLQGASYFFSGNTIYF. The chain combines TRBV7-2 with TRBJ1-3, with 9 bases that match TRBD1. V shed 5 bases and J 0 bases; nucleotides not matched to a gene: 14. The CDR3 is 19 amino acids. The germline CDR1 and CDR2 sequences are SGHTA and FQGNSA.

This chain uses TRBV13 with TRBJ2-3; 8 bases are shared with TRBD2. Per germline, CDR1 PRHDT and CDR2 FYEKMQ (reference sequence). The CDR3 totals 15 residues. V was clipped by 4 bases and J by 6 bases; unmatched bases: 9. This chain's CDR3 is CASSYRTSRADTQYF. CDR3 in DNA: TGTGCCAGCAGCTACCGGACTAGCAGGGCGGATACGCAGTATTTT.

This chain joins TRBV9 and TRBJ2-1; TRBD2 matches at 11 bases. The CDR3 is 15 amino acids. Germline V gene lookup returns CDR1 SGDLS and CDR2 YYNGEE. V was pared by 0 bases and J by 9 bases, with 5 bases of the junction left unmatched. DNA for the CDR3: TGTGCCAGCAGCGTAGGACTAGCGGGAATGGGTGAGCAGTTCTTC. This sequence encodes CASSVGLAGMGEQFF. The full variable domain, in which reference TRBV9 and TRBJ2-1 provide the parts outside the CDR3, is DSGVTQTPKHLITATGQRVTLRCSPRSGDLSVYWYQQSLDQGLQFLIQYYNGEERAKGNILERFSAQQFPDLHSELNLSSLELGDSALYFCASSVGLAGMGEQFFGPGTRLTVL.

CDR3 in amino acids: CASSLGGTVTSSGNTIYF. The CDR3 DNA reads as TGTGCCAGCAGCTTGGGGGGGACAGTGACAAGCTCTGGAAACACCATATATTTT. The chain is built from TRBV5-4 and TRBJ1-3, with 7 bases aligning to TRBD1. Trimming cost V 0 bases and J 0 bases; bases outside gene matches: 9. The CDR3 is made up of 18 amino acids. Germline-derived CDR1 and CDR2 are SGHNT and YYREEE (reference sequence).

The chain links TRBV6-6 to TRBJ1-5; D gene uncertain. This CDR3 has 15 residues. Germline CDR1 MNHNY, CDR2 SVGAGI (reference sequence). Trimming took 0 bases from V and 7 from J, leaving 13 bases between them. As DNA, the CDR3 is TGTGCCAGCAGTTACTCGAGAGGGAAATTGCAGCCCCAGCATTTT. It yields the protein CASSYSRGKLQPQHF.

The rearrangement joins TRBV6-2 or TRBV6-3 to TRBJ1-5, with a weak D call TRBD1 (6 bases). Looked up from germline, CDR1 is MNHEY and CDR2 is SVGEGT. Trimming left V 4 bases short and J 6 bases short, with 10 bases between. The CDR3 loop spans 13 amino acids. The CDR3 here is CASSLGGAQPQHF. CDR3 coding DNA: TGTGCCAGCAGTTTGGGGGGGGCTCAGCCCCAGCATTTT.

About this clone: Distinct nucleotide sequences in the sample also encode this CDR3. J is TRBJ1-3 and V is TRBV7-2; D is ambiguous. With 0 bases removed from V and 1 base from J, the gap between germline ends came to 10 bases. The length of the CDR3 is 16 residues. The germline gives CDR1 SGHTA, CDR2 FQGNSA. The chain's CDR3 is CASSLAPGASGNTIYF. The DNA for the CDR3 is TGTGCCAGCAGCTTAGCGCCCGGAGCTTCTGGAAACACCATATATTTT.

The chain has TRBV5-4 and TRBJ2-4, with 7 bases identical to TRBD2. Trimming cost V 1 base and J 3 bases; bases outside gene matches: 13. The CDR3 is 18 amino acids. Germline-derived CDR1 and CDR2 are SGHNT and YYREEE (reference sequence). CDR3 DNA: TGTGCCAGCAGCTTGTCAACCCGGGGAGGGGCGGGCAAAAACATTCAGTACTTC. Amino acids: CASSLSTRGGAGKNIQYF. The entire variable domain, with the rest obtained from reference TRBV5-4 and TRBJ2-4, is as follows: ETGVTQSPTHLIKTRGQQVTLRCSSQSGHNTVSWYQQALGQGPQFIFQYYREEENGRGNFPPRFSGLQFPNYSSELNVNALELDDSALYLCASSLSTRGGAGKNIQYFGAGTRLSVL.

This CDR3 is CASNKSGRDEQFF. CDR3 bases: TGTGCCAGTAATAAGAGCGGGAGGGATGAGCAGTTCTTC. The V and J genes are TRBV19 and TRBJ2-1; TRBD2 agrees at 10 bases. J lost 8 bases, V lost 7 bases, and 5 bases had no gene match. There are 13 residues in the CDR3. Germline V gives CDR1 LNHDA, CDR2 SQIVND (reference sequence).

The rearrangement joins TRBV5-6 to TRBJ2-5; the match to TRBD2 covers 10 bases. V shed 1 base, J shed 5 bases, and the junction held 5 bases outside the gene matches. Germline values: CDR1 SGHDT, CDR2 YYEEEE. This CDR3 has 15 residues. The CDR3 nucleotides are TGTGCCAGCAGCTTGAGAAGCGGGGGGGCGGAGACCCAGTACTTC. Protein product: CASSLRSGGAETQYF. The entire variable domain, with the rest obtained from reference TRBV5-6 and TRBJ2-5, is as follows: DAGVTQSPTHLIKTRGQQVTLRCSPKSGHDTVSWYQQALGQGPQFIFQYYEEEERQRGNFPDRFSGHQFPNYSSELNVNALLLGDSALYLCASSLRSGGAETQYFGPGTRLLVL.

The chain carries TRBV11-2 and TRBJ1-4, with 7 bases that match TRBD1. There are 15 residues in the CDR3. Germline lookup yields CDR1 SGHAT and CDR2 FQNNGV. V lost 5 bases and J lost 8; bases outside the gene matches: 11. CDR3 bases: TGTGCCAGCAGCCCTACCCGGACAGGATACGAAAAACTGTTTTTT. Residues: CASSPTRTGYEKLFF.

The V call is TRBV5-6, the J call TRBJ2-5; D might be TRBD2 (5 bases). The CDR3 contains 13 residues. V was cut by 2 bases and J by 5 bases, with 10 bases left in between. Per the germline V gene, CDR1 is SGHDT and CDR2 is YYEEEE. The CDR3 loop is CASSFSGGETQYF. CDR3 nucleotide sequence: TGTGCCAGCAGCTTTTCTGGCGGGGAGACCCAGTACTTC.

The rearrangement joins TRBV2 to TRBJ1-1, with D perhaps matching TRBD1 (5 bases). Germline V lookup: CDR1 SNHLY, CDR2 FYNNEI. V lost 8 bases, J lost 4 bases, and 14 bases lay in between. The CDR3 contains 13 residues. This CDR3 reads CASSAGMSTEAFF. Written as DNA, the CDR3 is TGTGCCAGCTCGGCAGGGATGAGCACTGAAGCTTTCTTT.

This sequence joins TRBV12-3 or TRBV12-4 and TRBJ1-1; 7 bases are a match to TRBD1. This CDR3 spans 12 amino acids. J gave up 6 bases and V 5 bases, and 3 bases lay outside the gene matches. The CDR3 is CASSPTGSEAFF. The DNA of the CDR3 is TGTGCCAGCAGTCCGACAGGGTCTGAAGCTTTCTTT.